This TCR beta chain was found in a study of blood T cell repertoires in COVID-19 (dated by TCRdb to the early 2020s). About the full investigation: Samples from collaborators originated in the United States, Italy and Spain and spanned both the acute and convalescent phases of COVID-19. Samples came from the ongoing ImmuneRACE study (first 160 participants) plus 1,254 subjects from 6 global collaborators. Subjects who had been exposed to COVID-19, were actively infected with it, or had recovered from it provided the deeply sampled blood TCRbeta repertoires that made up the dataset. The prospective study material was composed of cDNA or gDNA derived from T cells, B-cell-depleted T cells, or PBMCs. Sample metadata almost always included a de-identified subject ID, COVID-19 status, age in years and sex. HLA class I and class II types, where available, came from metadata supplied by the sample provider rather than from assay-based typing. A freely available public database, intended as a resource for researchers studying the immune response to SARS-CoV-2, is where the repertoires were released. Broader findings and caveats from the paper: Clinical and demographic metadata were provided uncurated, with the amount varying by source and participant.

This clone was observed a few times. Its cognate antigen has yet to be identified. Per-base qualities were not stored, and no clone one base away is much larger. The immunoSEQ Assay, a bias-controlled multiplex PCR, was used to amplify TCRbeta CDR3 regions from genomic DNA. The study's own analysis went as follows. The number of nucleated cells in each sample was estimated from the amplification of reference gene primers within the assay. To quantify the absolute abundance of each unique TCRbeta CDR3 rearrangement, sequence reads were collapsed and filtered. For each sample, productive Simpson clonality was calculated by taking the square root of Simpson's diversity index across productive rearrangements. Drawn from immuneACCESS, this table holds only the in-frame rearrangements with V and J called that TCRdb kept. Clones are partly lost; checked studies trace under half to an unresolved V gene and leave the rest unexplained. V, J and clone size are taken as reported in that table, and D and trimming were inferred from the DNA itself. This sample has 100,000 to 150,000 clones in its table, and around 87% of those were observed once. The ten top clones hold 7.5% to 8% of the sample.

Including cysteine and phenylalanine, the CDR3 has 14 amino acids. Only the CDR3 portion is preserved as DNA: 42 bases, with reading frame beginning at the first base. Looking up the germline V gene yields CDR1 SGHDT and CDR2 YYEEEE. V is shortened by 4 bases, J by 4 bases, and the region joining them spans 14 bases. Each collaborating institution followed its own protocols to collect whole blood in K2EDTA tubes. Collaborator samples were shipped for TCRbeta analysis as frozen whole blood, isolated PBMCs, or DNA extracted from either sample type. The chain is made from TRBV5-6 and TRBJ1-2; TRBD1 is a weak D gene call, 6 bases matching. This receptor was identified in a middle-aged man with acute or convalescent COVID-19. The sequenced sample was peripheral blood. The nucleotides are TGTGCCAGCAGCCCCTCCGGGACAAGCTATGGCTACACCTTC. This is translated as CASSPSGTSYGYTF.